The sequence of this TCR beta chain was determined in a study of blood T cell repertoires in COVID-19. On the study more broadly: The United States, Italy and Spain were the sources of the acute and convalescent COVID-19 samples. T cells, B-cell-depleted T cells, or PBMCs provided the cDNA or gDNA that served as material.

Original processing notes: Reference gene primer amplification yielded estimated nucleated cell counts. Produced via immunoSEQ multiplex PCR; TCRdb's table is partial and in-frame only. V and J calls and clone size are given by that table; D and trimming were obtained from the DNA. This sample has roughly 200,000 clones, with 84% found just once. This clone was picked up one time. Categorization into cohorts depended on clinical history that participants reported. This CDR3 is 17 amino acids long. Trimming at V came to 2 bases and at J to 6 bases, leaving 6 bases not matched to a gene. Looked up from germline, CDR1 is LNHDA and CDR2 is SQIVND (reference sequence).

Specimen: PBMCs or T cells enriched from blood (not recorded which). This chain uses TRBV19 with TRBJ2-2; 13 bases map to TRBD2. This sequence was found in a woman between 25 and 40 years old who had been exposed to COVID-19. CDR3 amino acids: CASSIPPLAGGPGELFF. The CDR3 coding sequence is TGTGCCAGTAGTATACCCCCACTAGCGGGGGGGCCCGGGGAGCTGTTTTTT.